This TCR beta chain originates from a study of PD-1 blockade in classical Hodgkin lymphoma. Overall study context: Patients were dosed intravenously with nivolumab at 3 mg/kg every 2 weeks. Study-level results: Relapsed/refractory patients reportedly had lower baseline diversity than newly diagnosed patients. Only CD4+ TCR diversity, not CD8+, had risen significantly by C4D1.

V dropped 5 bases and J dropped 2 bases, with 13 bases sitting between them. Germline lookup yields CDR1 MNHEY and CDR2 SVGAGI. CDR3 size: 14 residues. In every patient, relapse followed autologous stem cell transplantation, while exposure to brentuximab vedotin differed. With regard to this clone: The antigen remains undetermined.

Data came from immunoSEQ multiplex PCR; TCRdb stores just in-frame clones and leaves some out. The table includes tens of thousands of clones, more than 65% detected once. This receptor was identified in a human donor with classical Hodgkin lymphoma. Sequences were derived from peripheral blood mononuclear cells (PBMCs), sampled before the second cycle of nivolumab. This chain connects TRBV6-5 to TRBJ2-7, with D perhaps matching TRBD1 or TRBD2 (6 bases each). CDR3 DNA: TGTGCCAGCAGTGAGGGGGACTTCCCCTACGAGCAGTACTTC. The encoded protein is CASSEGDFPYEQYF.